Each of the 24 T cell receptor beta chains below was sequenced from the same sample in a study of monozygotic twins with inflammatory bowel disease. Reprocessing the 5' RACE reads, TCRdb reports a single entry for every CDR3 protein and omits DNA. This sample's table has some 330,000 distinct CDR3 sequences. Input material: blood. These receptors originate from a human donor with ulcerative colitis or Crohn's disease, or a healthy co-twin of an affected twin (not recorded which).

The chain is built from TRBV6-5 and TRBJ2-1; TCRdb calls TRBD2, which cannot be checked without DNA. Germline assignment: CDR1 MNHEY and CDR2 SVGAGI. The CDR3 has 17 residues. The CDR3 sequence: CASSYGTFPGGSYEQFF.

V gene TRBV27 combines with J gene TRBJ2-7; TCRdb returns TRBD1, unconfirmable since there is no DNA. The CDR3 loop spans 14 amino acids. The germline CDR1 and CDR2 sequences are MNHEY and SMNVEV (reference sequence). CDR3 sequence reads: CASSLFGQGREQYF.

V is TRBV5-1 and J is TRBJ1-2; TCRdb names TRBD1, which stays unverified in the absence of DNA. The germline gives CDR1 SGHRS, CDR2 YFSETQ. The CDR3 consists of 15 residues. CDR3 loop: CASSSPGQGRHGYTF.

This sequence joins TRBV4-3 and TRBJ1-1; there is no DNA to check the TCRdb D call of TRBD1. The CDR3 has 15 residues. The germline V gene has CDR1 LGHNA and CDR2 YSLEER. The CDR3 loop is CASSPSQGMNTEAFF.

This chain links TRBV12-3 or TRBV12-4 with TRBJ2-1; the D gene TCRdb calls, TRBD2, cannot be checked with no DNA. The CDR3 runs 17 residues. This CDR3 reads CASSSMYGASGSHEQFF.

This CDR3 is CASSTDKNTEAFF. The rearrangement joins TRBV7-2 to TRBJ1-1. Germline V lookup: CDR1 SGHTA, CDR2 FQGNSA. This CDR3 contains 13 residues.

The J gene is TRBJ1-2, the V gene TRBV5-6. The CDR3 has 16 residues. In germline, CDR1 is SGHDT, CDR2 YYEEEE. CDR3 region: CASSPTGNVRLYGYTF.

V is TRBV29-1 and J is TRBJ2-1. This CDR3 has 12 residues. The germline CDR1 and CDR2 sequences are SQVTM and ANQGSEA. The chain's CDR3 is CSVSRGYNEQFF.

The V gene is TRBV7-9, the J gene TRBJ2-7; TCRdb returns TRBD2, unconfirmable since there is no DNA. Germline lookup yields CDR1 SEHNR and CDR2 FQNEAQ (reference sequence). The CDR3 covers 15 residues. The CDR3 region is CASSPRQRQTYEQYF.

This chain uses TRBV20-1 with TRBJ2-6. The CDR3 loop spans 15 amino acids. CDR1 DFQATT and CDR2 SNEGSKA come from the germline V gene (reference sequence). CDR3 residues: CSARVGRSGANVLTF.

This chain joins TRBV11-2 and TRBJ2-2. This CDR3 comprises 16 residues. Germline-derived CDR1 and CDR2 are SGHAT and FQNNGV. CDR3 protein: CASSPRLSVEPGELFF.

This rearrangement joins TRBV7-9 to TRBJ2-1; the TCRdb call, TRBD2, lacks DNA for checking. The CDR3 loop spans 16 amino acids. Looked up from germline, CDR1 is SEHNR and CDR2 is FQNEAQ (reference sequence). The CDR3: CASSRGLAGGYNEQFF.

V usage is TRBV29-1 and J usage is TRBJ2-5; TCRdb's D call of TRBD1 is untestable without DNA. Germline lookup yields CDR1 SQVTM and CDR2 ANQGSEA. This CDR3 has 14 amino acids. The CDR3 sequence is CSVESRGRVETQYF.

The rearrangement uses TRBV4-2 and TRBJ1-5. The CDR3 is made up of 13 amino acids. Germline values: CDR1 LGHNA, CDR2 YNFKEQ. This chain's CDR3 is CASSQDSGMPQHF.

V usage is TRBV9 and J usage is TRBJ2-1. The CDR3 runs to 15 residues. The germline CDR1 and CDR2 sequences are SGDLS and YYNGEE. CDR3 protein: CASSGLGGSYNEQFF.

The V and J genes are TRBV20-1 and TRBJ2-7. The CDR3 is 12 residues long. CDR1 and CDR2 (germline): DFQATT, SNEGSKA (reference sequence). This CDR3 is CSGGRGPYEQYF.

The chain carries TRBV7-8 and TRBJ2-1. Germline CDR1 is SGHVS and CDR2 is FQNEAQ. The CDR3 has 16 residues. The CDR3 loop is CASSRRRVVLYNEQFF.

J is TRBJ2-6 and V is TRBV18. CDR1 and CDR2 (germline): KGHSH, LQKENI. This CDR3 comprises 16 residues. CDR3 sequence reads: CASSPGGAAGANVLTF.

The chain has TRBV18 and TRBJ1-1; the TRBD1 assignment by TCRdb is unverifiable without DNA. The CDR3 runs 13 residues. The germline V gene encodes CDR1 KGHSH and CDR2 LQKENI. This CDR3 reads CASSTDRGTEAFF.

The chain joins TRBV5-1 to TRBJ2-2; TCRdb designates TRBD1, a call that cannot be tested without DNA. CDR3 size: 15 residues. The germline V gene encodes CDR1 SGHRS and CDR2 YFSETQ. CDR3 loop: CASRHPTGNTGELFF.

V and J are TRBV12-3 or TRBV12-4 and TRBJ1-2; TCRdb's D gene call, TRBD1, goes unchecked for lack of DNA. The CDR3 loop spans 15 amino acids. This chain's CDR3 is CASSRGQGINYGYTF.

V usage is TRBV18 and J usage is TRBJ1-1. The CDR3 extends over 14 amino acids. Germline assignment: CDR1 KGHSH and CDR2 LQKENI. The CDR3 sequence: CASSPAGGYTEAFF.

The J gene is TRBJ1-4, the V gene TRBV7-6; no DNA is available, so the TRBD1 call from TCRdb remains unchecked. The CDR3 runs to 18 residues. Germline V lookup: CDR1 SGHVS, CDR2 FNYEAQ. The CDR3 loop is CASSLNSNPGPVGEKLFF.

The J gene is TRBJ2-1, the V gene TRBV24-1; absent DNA, TCRdb's TRBD2 call cannot be checked. Per germline, CDR1 KGHDR and CDR2 SFDVKD. The CDR3 has 14 amino acids. The CDR3: CATSDFGSYNEQFF.